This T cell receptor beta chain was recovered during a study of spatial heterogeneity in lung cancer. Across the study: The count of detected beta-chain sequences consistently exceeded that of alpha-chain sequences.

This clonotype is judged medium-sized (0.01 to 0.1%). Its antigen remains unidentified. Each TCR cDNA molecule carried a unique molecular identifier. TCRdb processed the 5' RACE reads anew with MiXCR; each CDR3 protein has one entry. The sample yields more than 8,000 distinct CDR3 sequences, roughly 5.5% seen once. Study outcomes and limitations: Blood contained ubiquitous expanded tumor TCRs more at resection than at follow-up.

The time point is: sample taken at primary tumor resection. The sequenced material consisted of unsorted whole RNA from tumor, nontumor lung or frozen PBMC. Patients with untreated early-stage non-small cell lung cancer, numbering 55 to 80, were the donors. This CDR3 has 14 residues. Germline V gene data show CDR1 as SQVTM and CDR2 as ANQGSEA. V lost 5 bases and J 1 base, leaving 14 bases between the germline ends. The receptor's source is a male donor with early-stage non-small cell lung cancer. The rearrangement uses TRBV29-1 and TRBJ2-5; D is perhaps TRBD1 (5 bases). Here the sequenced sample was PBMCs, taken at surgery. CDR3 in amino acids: CSVSATASQETQYF. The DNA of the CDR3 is TGCAGCGTTTCTGCGACAGCCTCCCAAGAGACCCAGTACTTC. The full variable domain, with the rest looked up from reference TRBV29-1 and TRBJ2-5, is SAVISQKPSRDICQRGTSLTIQCQVDSQVTMMFWYRQQPGQSLTLIATANQGSEATYESGFVIDKFPISRPNLTFSTLTVSNMSPEDSSIYLCSVSATASQETQYFGPGTRLLVL.